Below, 14 T cell receptor beta chains from the same sample are listed, as sequenced in a study of patients and donors after allogeneic stem cell transplantation. One entry per CDR3 protein, called by TCRdb with MiXCR from the RT-PCR reads. The sample has about a million distinct CDR3 sequences, about a sixth seen once. Source material: blood, either unsorted or a sorted T cell fraction (not recorded which). All receptors derive from a human donor who was either an allogeneic HSCT recipient or a stem cell or donor lymphocyte infusion donor (not recorded which). It is not recorded whose cells these are; they may come from a transplant donor.

This clonotype was detected a few times. The chain is built from TRBV20-1 and TRBJ2-5; weak D call: TRBD2 (5 bases). This CDR3 region has 15 residues. CDR1 and CDR2 from the germline V gene are DFQATT and SNEGSKA (reference sequence). The V end lost 3 bases, the J end lost 3 bases, and 17 bases lay between the germline ends. The CDR3 coding sequence is TGCAGTGCTAGTAATCCGGGATTGATAAAAGAGACCCAGTACTTC. Its translation: CSASNPGLIKETQYF.

The chain is built from TRBV5-1 and TRBJ1-2, with 9 bases matching TRBD1. Per germline, CDR1 SGHRS and CDR2 YFSETQ. CDR3 length: 15 amino acids. V lost 0 bases to trimming and J lost 1 base; unmatched junction nucleotides: 1. The CDR3 region has the DNA TGCGCCAGCAGCTTGGGGACAGGGGTTAACTATGGCTACACCTTC. This sequence encodes CASSLGTGVNYGYTF.

V is TRBV9 and J is TRBJ1-2, with TRBD1 as a possible D gene (6 bases). Germline V lookup: CDR1 SGDLS, CDR2 YYNGEE. Between the trimmed V and J ends, which lost 3 bases and 8 bases, there was a span of 11 bases. The CDR3 runs to 12 residues. This CDR3 reads CASSGTVSGYTF. DNA for the CDR3: TGTGCCAGCAGCGGGACAGTGTCAGGCTACACCTTC.

This clonotype was observed a few times. The chain combines TRBV20-1 with TRBJ1-1, with 7 bases identical to TRBD1. With V trimmed by 5 bases and J by 7 bases, 13 bases remained unmatched. The CDR3 runs to 14 residues. Per germline, CDR1 DFQATT and CDR2 SNEGSKA (reference sequence). The CDR3 DNA follows: TGCAGTGCTCCCTACCGAAACAGGGGAGGTGAAGCTTTCTTT. It is translated as CSAPYRNRGGEAFF.

This clonotype has a handful of counts. This chain links TRBV6-5 with TRBJ1-6; tentatively, D is TRBD1 (5 bases). Germline loops: CDR1 MNHEY, CDR2 SVGAGI. The CDR3 has 15 amino acids. V lost 0 bases, J lost 8 bases, and 11 bases lay in between. The DNA of the CDR3 is TGTGCCAGCAGTTACTCAGGGGCGTACTATTCACCCCTCCACTTT. Protein product: CASSYSGAYYSPLHF.

There are a few counts of this clonotype. The chain carries TRBV12-3 or TRBV12-4 and TRBJ2-7, with a possible D match to TRBD2 (5 bases). The CDR3 sequence is 15 residues long. With 6 bases removed from V and 6 bases from J, the gap between germline ends came to 21 bases. The CDR3, as DNA: TGTGCCAGCAGCCCGAAGAGACGGGTCGGGGTCGAGCAGTACTTC. It is translated as CASSPKRRVGVEQYF.

The rearrangement uses TRBV6-1 and TRBJ2-3; D is uncertain. Germline V gives CDR1 MNHNS, CDR2 SASEGT. The CDR3 totals 14 residues. Between the trimmed V and J ends, which lost 6 bases and 0 bases, there was a span of 10 bases. The CDR3 nucleotides read TGTGCCAGCAGCTCTAGTTTAAGCACAGATACGCAGTATTTT. It specifies CASSSSLSTDTQYF.

This chain uses TRBV11-2 with TRBJ2-5; 8 positions agree with TRBD2. With V trimmed by 1 base and J by 1 base, 2 bases remained unmatched. The CDR3 has 15 amino acids. Per the germline V gene, CDR1 is SGHAT and CDR2 is FQNNGV. This CDR3 is CASSLAGRAQETQYF. As DNA, the CDR3 is TGTGCCAGCAGCTTAGCCGGGAGGGCCCAAGAGACCCAGTACTTC.

The chain has TRBV6-6 and TRBJ2-6; D uncertain. CDR1 and CDR2 (germline): MNHNY, SVGAGI (reference sequence). The V gene lost 5 bases and the J gene lost 8 bases, with 10 bases spanning the gap. This CDR3 is 13 amino acids long. In DNA, the CDR3 is TGTGCCAGCAGTACCTCTGACACCAACGTCCTGACTTTC. Translated: CASSTSDTNVLTF.

The chain carries TRBV9 and TRBJ2-5; no clear D gene. The length of the CDR3 is 17 residues. Germline V gene data show CDR1 as SGDLS and CDR2 as YYNGEE. V was trimmed by 2 bases and J by 2 bases, leaving 19 bases between them. The DNA for the CDR3 is TGTGCCAGCAGCGTTCACCCCCGGGCAGGCGAACAAGAGACCCAGTACTTC. It encodes CASSVHPRAGEQETQYF.

This clonotype appeared many times. The gene calls are TRBV12-3 or TRBV12-4 and TRBJ2-4, with D perhaps assigned TRBD1 or TRBD2 (5 bases each). The CDR3 consists of 16 residues. The V end was cut by 6 bases, the J end by 4 bases, with 19 bases between. CDR3 in amino acids: CASRETRVGAKNIQYF. DNA of the CDR3: TGTGCCAGCAGAGAGACCCGGGTCGGGGCTAAAAACATTCAGTACTTC.

This clonotype was seen only a few times. This sequence joins TRBV21-1 and TRBJ1-2. TRBV21-1 is a known pseudogene. This CDR3 spans 14 amino acids. CDR3 DNA sequence: TGTGCCAGCAGGAAGAGCGGGCCTAACTATGGCTACACCTTC. It specifies CASRKSGPNYGYTF.

This clonotype came up a few times. J is TRBJ1-5 and V is TRBV20-1, with D hard to call. CDR3 length equals 14 residues. Trimming stripped 3 bases from V and 3 bases from J, with 12 bases between. Germline V gives CDR1 DFQATT, CDR2 SNEGSKA (reference sequence). CDR3 in DNA: TGCAGTGCTAGGGGTGACGGAAACAATCAGCCCCAGCATTTT. Encoded protein: CSARGDGNNQPQHF.

This clonotype was found a few times. The chain combines TRBV20-1 with TRBJ1-5; D uncertain. Germline V lookup: CDR1 DFQATT, CDR2 SNEGSKA (reference sequence). Trimming removed 3 bases from V and 0 bases from J, with 21 bases in between. This CDR3 region has 18 residues. CDR3 sequence: CSASGLVGEGYSNQPQHF. The CDR3 coding sequence is TGCAGTGCTAGTGGGCTAGTCGGAGAGGGTTATAGCAATCAGCCCCAGCATTTT.